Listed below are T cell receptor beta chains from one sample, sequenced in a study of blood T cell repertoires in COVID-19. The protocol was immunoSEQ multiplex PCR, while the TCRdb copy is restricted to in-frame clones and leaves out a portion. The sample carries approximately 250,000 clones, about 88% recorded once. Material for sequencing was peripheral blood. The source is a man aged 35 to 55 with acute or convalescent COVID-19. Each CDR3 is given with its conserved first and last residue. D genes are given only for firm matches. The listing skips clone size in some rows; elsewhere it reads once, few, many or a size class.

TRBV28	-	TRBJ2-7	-	TGTGCCAGCAGTTCCAGTCCCTACGAGCAGTACTTC	CASSSSPYEQYF
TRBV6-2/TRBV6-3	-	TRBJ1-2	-	TGTGCCAGCAGTTACCTTAAACAGGGTGGGGACTATGGCTACACCTTC	CASSYLKQGGDYGYTF
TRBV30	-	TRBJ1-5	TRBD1	TGTGCCTGGACTCCAGGACAGGGGAGCCAGCCCCAGCATTTT	CAWTPGQGSQPQHF
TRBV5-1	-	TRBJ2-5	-	TGCGCCAGCAGCTTCGGAGTAGGGGTTGAGACCCAGTACTTC	CASSFGVGVETQYF
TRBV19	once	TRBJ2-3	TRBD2	TGTGCCAGTAGCCCACGACTAGCAGGAGATACGCAGTATTTT	CASSPRLAGDTQYF
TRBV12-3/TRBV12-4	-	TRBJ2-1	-	TGTGCCAGCAGCCAGTTGACAGTACAGTTCTTC	CASSQLTVQFF
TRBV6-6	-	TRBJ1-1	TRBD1	TGTGCCAGCACCTGGACAGGGGGTGGGACTGAAGCTTTCTTT	CASTWTGGGTEAFF
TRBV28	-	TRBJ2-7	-	TGTGCCAGCAGTGGTGCCCTAGACTCCTACGAGCAGTACTTC	CASSGALDSYEQYF
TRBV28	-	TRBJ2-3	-	TGTGCCAGCAGTCCCGCAAGTGCGGGTACCCCCGGTACGCAGTATTTT	CASSPASAGTPGTQYF
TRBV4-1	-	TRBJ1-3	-	TGCGCCAGCAGCCAAGATACAGGCACGGGAAACACCATATATTTT	CASSQDTGTGNTIYF
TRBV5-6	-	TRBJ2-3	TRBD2	TGTGCCAGCAGCTTGGTTAGCGGGGGGGTGGATACGCAGTATTTT	CASSLVSGGVDTQYF
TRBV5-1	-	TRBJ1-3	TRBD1	TGCGCCAGCAGCCTCGTACCACAGGGGCCGCAGTCTGGAAACACCATATATTTT	CASSLVPQGPQSGNTIYF
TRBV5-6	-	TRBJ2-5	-	TGTGCCAGCAGCCGTAGGAGAGACGGAGGGCAAGAGACCCAGTACTTC	CASSRRRDGGQETQYF
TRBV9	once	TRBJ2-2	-	TGTGCCAGCAGCGTACCACGGGTGACCTCGAACACCGGGGAGCTGTTTTTT	CASSVPRVTSNTGELFF
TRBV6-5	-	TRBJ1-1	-	TGTGCCAGCAGGGAGGAGCCTATAGTTACTGAAGCTTTCTTT	CASREEPIVTEAFF
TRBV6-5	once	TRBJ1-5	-	TGTGCCAGCAGTTTAGACAGATTCAATCAGCCCCAGCATTTT	CASSLDRFNQPQHF
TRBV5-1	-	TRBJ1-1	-	TGCGCCAGCAGCTTGGCGAGCGGGAACACTGAAGCTTTCTTT	CASSLASGNTEAFF
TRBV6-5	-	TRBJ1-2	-	TGTGCCACCAGAAATGCAGGGAATTTGCATGGCTACACCTTC	CATRNAGNLHGYTF
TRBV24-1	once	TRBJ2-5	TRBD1	TGTGCCACCAGTGATTTGCAAGTCGGCGACAGGGGGCTTGAGACCCAGTACTTC	CATSDLQVGDRGLETQYF
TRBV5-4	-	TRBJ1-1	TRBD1	TGTGCCAGCAGCCGACAGGGGAACACTGAAGCTTTCTTT	CASSRQGNTEAFF
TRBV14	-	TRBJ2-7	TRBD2	TGTGCCAGCAGCCAACTGGGAGGGGCTGGGGACGAGCAGTACTTC	CASSQLGGAGDEQYF
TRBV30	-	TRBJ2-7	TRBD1	TGTGCCTGGAGTTCCGGGACAGGGGACGAGCAGTACTTC	CAWSSGTGDEQYF
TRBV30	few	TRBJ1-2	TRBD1	TGTGCCTGGGAAGGACAGGGATTCGGTGGCTACACCTTC	CAWEGQGFGGYTF
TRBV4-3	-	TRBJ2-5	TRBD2	TGCGCCAGCAGCCCATCCACGACTAGCGGGGGGGCCAGAGAGACCCAGTACTTC	CASSPSTTSGGARETQYF
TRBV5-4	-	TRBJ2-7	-	TGTGCCAGCAGCTTACAGGGTCCCTACGAGCAGTACTTC	CASSLQGPYEQYF
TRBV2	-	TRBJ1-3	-	TGTGCCAGCAGTGTACGTCCGGAGAACACCATATATTTT	CASSVRPENTIYF
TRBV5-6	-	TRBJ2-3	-	TGTGCCAGCAGCCAGGTAGCGGTTAGCACAGATACGCAGTATTTT	CASSQVAVSTDTQYF
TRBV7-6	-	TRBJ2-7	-	TGTGCCAGCAGCTCTCAGTCCGCCTCCTACGAGCAGTACTTC	CASSSQSASYEQYF
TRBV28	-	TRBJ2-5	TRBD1	TGTGCCAGCAGCCTTTTGAGGACAGGGGGAGAGACCCAGTACTTC	CASSLLRTGGETQYF
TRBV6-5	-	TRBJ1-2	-	TGTGCCAGCAGTATGAAGGAGAACTATGGCTACACCTTC	CASSMKENYGYTF
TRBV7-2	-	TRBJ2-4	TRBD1	TGTGCCAGCAGCGAAAGGCCCAGGGGGAACATTCAGTACTTC	CASSERPRGNIQYF
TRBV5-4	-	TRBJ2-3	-	TGTGCCAGCAGCTTGTCCGCAGGGAACGCCGATACGCAGTATTTT	CASSLSAGNADTQYF
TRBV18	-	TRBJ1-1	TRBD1	TGTGCCAGCTCACCCGGGACAGGGGTTAACACTGAAGCTTTCTTT	CASSPGTGVNTEAFF
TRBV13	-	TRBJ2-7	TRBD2	TGTGCCAGCAGCTCCACAAGCGGGGGGGCCATCCTGGGCGAGCAGTACTTC	CASSSTSGGAILGEQYF
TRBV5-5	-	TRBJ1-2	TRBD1	TGTGCCAGCAGCTTGGGGGGGACAGGGTACGGCTACACCTTC	CASSLGGTGYGYTF
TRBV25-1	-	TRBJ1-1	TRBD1	TGTGCCAGCAGTGGGGGACAGGGTGGGCCTGAAGCTTTCTTT	CASSGGQGGPEAFF
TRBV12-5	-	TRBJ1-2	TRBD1	TGTGCTAGTGGTTTGGTAGTGGAGGGGGCCACAGCTAACTATGGCTACACCTTC	CASGLVVEGATANYGYTF
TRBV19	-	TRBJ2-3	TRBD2	TGTGCCAGTAGTTCCGGACTAGCGGTCACAGATACGCAGTATTTT	CASSSGLAVTDTQYF
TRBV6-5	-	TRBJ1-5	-	TGTGCCAGCAGTCCCCAGGGGACGGCGGGGCCCCAGCATTTT	CASSPQGTAGPQHF
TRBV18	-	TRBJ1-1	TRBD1	TGTGCCAGCTCACCGCGAGGGACAGCCAGGTCTGAAGCTTTCTTT	CASSPRGTARSEAFF
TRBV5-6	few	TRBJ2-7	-	TGTGCCAGCAGCCGGGACTACGAGCAGTACTTC	CASSRDYEQYF
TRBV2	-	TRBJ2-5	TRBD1	TGTGCCAGCAGTGAAGAGACAGGGGAAGAGACCCAGTACTTC	CASSEETGEETQYF
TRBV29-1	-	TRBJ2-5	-	TGCAGCGTGCACTGGACAGACCAAGAGACCCAGTACTTC	CSVHWTDQETQYF
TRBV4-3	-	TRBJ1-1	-	TGCGCCAGCAGCCAAGCTCCGGGAGAGGAAGCTTTCTTT	CASSQAPGEEAFF
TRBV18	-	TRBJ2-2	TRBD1	TGTGCCAGCTCACCACGGGACAGAAAACCCGGGGAGCTGTTTTTT	CASSPRDRKPGELFF
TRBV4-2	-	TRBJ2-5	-	TGTGCCAGCAGCTCCAGGAGGGGACCGCAAGAGACCCAGTACTTC	CASSSRRGPQETQYF
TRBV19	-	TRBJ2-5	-	TGTGCCAGTAGTATCGACATACAAGAGACCCAGTACTTC	CASSIDIQETQYF
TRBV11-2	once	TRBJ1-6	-	TGTGCCAGCAGCTTAGAAGGGGTTTATAATTCACCCCTCCACTTT	CASSLEGVYNSPLHF
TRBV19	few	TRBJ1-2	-	TGTGCCAGTAGGGGAGAGGGGAGGCAAGGCTACACCTTC	CASRGEGRQGYTF
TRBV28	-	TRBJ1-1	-	TGTGCCAGCACCAATACCGACCGGGGGGGGACGGTGGGTACTGAAGCTTTCTTT	CASTNTDRGGTVGTEAFF
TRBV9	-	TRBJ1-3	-	TGTGCCAGCAGCGTAGGCGAGTTATCTGGAAACACCATATATTTT	CASSVGELSGNTIYF
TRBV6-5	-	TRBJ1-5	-	TGTGCCAGCAGTCACCCGGACAGCGGCAATCAGCCCCAGCATTTT	CASSHPDSGNQPQHF
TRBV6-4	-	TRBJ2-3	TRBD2	TGTGCCAGCAGTGACTCTAGCGGGGGGTCCCATACGCAGTATTTT	CASSDSSGGSHTQYF
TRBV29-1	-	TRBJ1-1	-	TGCAGCGTGGGGCTCGGTTCCACTGAAGCTTTCTTT	CSVGLGSTEAFF
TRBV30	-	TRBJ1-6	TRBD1	TGTGCCTGGAGTGTCTGGAGGACAGGAGGATATTCACCCCTCCACTTT	CAWSVWRTGGYSPLHF
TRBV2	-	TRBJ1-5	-	TGTGCCAGCAGCAGCCAGGGCCAGCCCAATCAGCCCCAGCATTTT	CASSSQGQPNQPQHF
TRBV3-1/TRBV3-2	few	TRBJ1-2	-	TGTGCCAGCAGCCAAGAATGGGCCCAGGGCAGCTATGGCTACACCTTC	CASSQEWAQGSYGYTF
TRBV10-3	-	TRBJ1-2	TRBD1	TGTGCCACCTCCCCAGGGGGCTATGGCTACACCTTC	CATSPGGYGYTF
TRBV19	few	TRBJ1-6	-	TGTGCCAGTAGTACCTACCCCGACATTTATAATTCACCCCTCCACTTT	CASSTYPDIYNSPLHF